This T cell receptor (beta chain) is drawn from a study of cytomegalovirus exposure and HLA in healthy donors. CDR3 length: 16 amino acids. V shed 5 bases, J shed 4 bases, and the junction held 11 bases outside the gene matches. CDR1 SEHNR and CDR2 FQNEAQ come from the germline V gene (reference sequence). The PCR used 60 Vbeta and 13 Jbeta primers. Assay: immunoSEQ multiplex PCR; the TCRdb copy retains only in-frame clones and omits some. The sample records roughly 100,000 clones, around 81% being singletons. This clone appeared a few times. The antigen remains undetermined. General study results and limits: A later analysis linked 15,000 to 20,000 TCR beta sequences to HLA alleles at 0.05 false discovery rate. An analysis done earlier found most TCR beta V segments productive about 87% or about 30% of the time. From TCR beta sequences, most subjects' HLA-A and HLA-B alleles were reportedly predicted accurately. Later analysis identified several of the most significant clusters that appeared linked to common viral pathogens.

The J gene is TRBJ2-3, the V gene TRBV7-9, with 8 bases fitting TRBD1. The source of this sequence is a man between 35 and 55 years old in good health and CMV-seropositive. The sequenced sample consisted of PBMCs. The CDR3 spells CASSLNQGAVADTQYF. The CDR3, as DNA: TGTGCCAGCAGCCTAAACCAGGGGGCGGTGGCAGATACGCAGTATTTT.